The clone carrying this T cell receptor (beta chain) appeared many times. Its specificity is unknown. The data derive from a study of Graves' ophthalmopathy and Graves' hyperthyroidism. Ophthalmopathy donors showed moderate-to-severe activity, CAS ≥3, NOSPECS ≥4 and a duration under 3 months. Findings and caveats of the study: Sensitivity of around 86% and specificity of almost 83% were achieved when a 13-signature model separated ophthalmopathy from stable hyperthyroidism.

RNA transcripts served as template for amplifying TCR beta CDR3 sequences. Second-round multiplex PCR came after first-round RT-PCR with HTBI primers. TCRdb independently ran MiXCR on the multiplex PCR reads; one entry per CDR3 protein. The sample has about 220,000 distinct CDR3 sequences; 20% to 25% are singletons. Material: peripheral blood. This clonotype originated in a woman aged 50 to 65 with Graves' ophthalmopathy.

The CDR3 DNA is TGTGCCAGCAGTTTGGCGGGAGGGCCCGTCGAGCAGTACTTC. It yields the protein CASSLAGGPVEQYF. The chain carries TRBV12-3 or TRBV12-4 and TRBJ2-7, with 9 bases fitting TRBD2. The V and J ends lost 3 bases and 6 bases, in that order; junction bases with no gene match: 6. The CDR3 loop spans 14 amino acids.